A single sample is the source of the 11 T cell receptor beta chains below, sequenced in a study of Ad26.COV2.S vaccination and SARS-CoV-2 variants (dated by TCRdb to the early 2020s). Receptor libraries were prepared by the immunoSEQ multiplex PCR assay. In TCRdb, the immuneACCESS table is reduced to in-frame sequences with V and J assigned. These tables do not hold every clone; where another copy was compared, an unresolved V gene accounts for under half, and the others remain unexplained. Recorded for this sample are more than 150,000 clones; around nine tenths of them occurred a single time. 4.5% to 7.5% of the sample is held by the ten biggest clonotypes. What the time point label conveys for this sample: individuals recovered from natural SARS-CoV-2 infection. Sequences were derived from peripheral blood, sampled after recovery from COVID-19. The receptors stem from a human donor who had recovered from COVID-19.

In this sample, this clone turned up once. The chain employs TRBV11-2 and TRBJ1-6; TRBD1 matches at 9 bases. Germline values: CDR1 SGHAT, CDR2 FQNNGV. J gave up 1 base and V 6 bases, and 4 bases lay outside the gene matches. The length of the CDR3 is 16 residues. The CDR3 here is CASRRQGGSYNSPLHF. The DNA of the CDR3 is TGTGCCAGCAGACGACAGGGGGGATCCTATAATTCACCCCTCCACTTT.

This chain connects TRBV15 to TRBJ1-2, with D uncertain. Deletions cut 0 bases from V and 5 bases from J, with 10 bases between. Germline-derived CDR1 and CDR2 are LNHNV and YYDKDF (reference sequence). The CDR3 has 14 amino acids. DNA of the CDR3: TGTGCCACCAGCAGAGATTTCGGACCTTATGGCTACACCTTC. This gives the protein CATSRDFGPYGYTF.

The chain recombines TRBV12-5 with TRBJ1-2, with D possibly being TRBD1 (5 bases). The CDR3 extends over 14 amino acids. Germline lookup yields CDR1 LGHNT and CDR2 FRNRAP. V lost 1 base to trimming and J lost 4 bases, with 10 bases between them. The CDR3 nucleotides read TGTGCTAGTGGTTTGGACCAGGGAGGCTATGGCTACACCTTC. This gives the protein CASGLDQGGYGYTF.

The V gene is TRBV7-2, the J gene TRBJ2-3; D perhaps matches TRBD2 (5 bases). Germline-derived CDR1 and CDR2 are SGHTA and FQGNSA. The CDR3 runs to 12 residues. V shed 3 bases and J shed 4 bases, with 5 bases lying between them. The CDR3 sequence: CASSFSADTQYF. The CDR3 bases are TGTGCCAGCAGCTTTAGCGCAGATACGCAGTATTTT.

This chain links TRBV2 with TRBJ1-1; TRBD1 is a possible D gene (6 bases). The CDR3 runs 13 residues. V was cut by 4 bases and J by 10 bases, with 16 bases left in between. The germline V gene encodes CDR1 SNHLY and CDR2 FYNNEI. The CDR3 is CASSVGEGVRAFF. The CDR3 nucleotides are TGTGCCAGCAGTGTTGGGGAGGGGGTTCGAGCTTTCTTT.

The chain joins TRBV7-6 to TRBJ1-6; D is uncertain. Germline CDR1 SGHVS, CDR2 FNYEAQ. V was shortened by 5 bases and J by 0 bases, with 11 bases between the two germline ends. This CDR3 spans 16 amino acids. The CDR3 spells CASSRRHSSYNSPLHF. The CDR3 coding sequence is TGTGCCAGCAGCCGCCGACATAGCTCCTATAATTCACCCCTCCACTTT.

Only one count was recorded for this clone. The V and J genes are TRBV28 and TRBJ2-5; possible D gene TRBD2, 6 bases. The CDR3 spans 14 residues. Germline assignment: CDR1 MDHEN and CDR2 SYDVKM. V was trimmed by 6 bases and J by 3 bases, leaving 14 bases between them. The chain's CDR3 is CASSDHSGEETQYF. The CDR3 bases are TGTGCCAGCAGCGACCATAGCGGAGAAGAGACCCAGTACTTC. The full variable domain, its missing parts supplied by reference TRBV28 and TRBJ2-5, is DVKVTQSSRYLVKRTGEKVFLECVQDMDHENMFWYRQDPGLGLRLIYFSYDVKMKEKGDIPEGYSVSREKKERFSLILESASTNQTSMYLCASSDHSGEETQYFGPGTRLLVL.

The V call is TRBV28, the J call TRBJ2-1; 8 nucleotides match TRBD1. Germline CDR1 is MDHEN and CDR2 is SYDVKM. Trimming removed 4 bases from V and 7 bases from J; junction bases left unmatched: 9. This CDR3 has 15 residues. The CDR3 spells CASSSPDRVRNEQFF. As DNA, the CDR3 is TGTGCCAGCAGTTCCCCGGACAGGGTACGGAATGAGCAGTTCTTC.

The CDR3 here is CASSLLGADRPNEQFF. DNA of the CDR3: TGTGCCAGCAGCTTATTGGGGGCAGACCGTCCCAATGAGCAGTTCTTC. This sequence joins TRBV11-2 and TRBJ2-1; tentative D call: TRBD1 (6 bases). Germline-derived CDR1 and CDR2 are SGHAT and FQNNGV. This CDR3 spans 16 amino acids. V shed 2 bases and J shed 6 bases, with 17 bases lying between them.

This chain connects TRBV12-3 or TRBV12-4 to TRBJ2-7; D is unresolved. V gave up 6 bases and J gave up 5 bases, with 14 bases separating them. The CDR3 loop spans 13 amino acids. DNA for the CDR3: TGTGCCAGCAGGGACCCCTGGCGCGACGAGCAGTACTTC. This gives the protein CASRDPWRDEQYF.

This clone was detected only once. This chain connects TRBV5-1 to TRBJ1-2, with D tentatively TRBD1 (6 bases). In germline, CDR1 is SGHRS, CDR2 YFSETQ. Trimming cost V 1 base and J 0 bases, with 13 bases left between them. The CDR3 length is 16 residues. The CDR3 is CASSLSTGRANYGYTF. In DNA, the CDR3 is TGCGCCAGCAGCTTGTCAACAGGGAGAGCTAACTATGGCTACACCTTC.